Ten or more counts support the clone carrying this T cell receptor (beta chain). The antigen remains unidentified. The data stem from a study of T cells after yellow fever vaccination. Study-wide background: Preparing low-cell-number fractions relied on SMART-Seq v4 Ultra Low Input. Study results and caveats: Re-detected after boosting: most primary clones, almost 98% of CD4 and about 85% of CD8.

CDR3 size: 15 residues. Germline loops: CDR1 DFQATT, CDR2 SNEGSKA (reference sequence). V gave up 1 base and J gave up 7 bases; unmatched junction bases: 5. They built TCR cDNA with 5'RACE template switching, a step that put in a universal primer site and UMIs. TCRdb ran MiXCR on the 5' RACE reads and lists one entry per CDR3 protein. Altogether some 110,000 distinct CDR3 sequences are present, 7.2% being singletons, with the ten largest covering over 2.5%. V gene TRBV20-1 combines with J gene TRBJ2-3, with 13 bases fitting TRBD2. The clonotype comes from a man between 18 and 29 years old who received the YFV17D yellow fever vaccine. Sequencing was performed on CD4+ T cells sorted from PBMCs, taken more than 40 days after the first yellow fever vaccination. CDR3 in DNA: TGCAGTGCTAGAGGGACTAGCGGGGGCCCTAATACGCAGTATTTT. This sequence encodes CSARGTSGGPNTQYF.